Following are 20 T cell receptor beta chains from one sample sequenced in a study of T-cell reconstitution after alpha-beta-depleted transplantation in children. Molecular barcoding with unique molecular identifiers was used for the TCRbeta library. A single record per CDR3 protein comes from TCRdb applying MiXCR to the PCR reads. The sample includes roughly 280,000 distinct CDR3 sequences, 11% of them seen just once. The material was peripheral blood, obtained 180 days after TCRalphabeta/CD19-depleted stem cell transplant. The source is a male patient between 2 and 10 years old who had a stem cell transplant for chronic granulomatous disease, so the T cells may come from the graft donor.

In its sample, this clonotype was seen many times. The CDR3 DNA sequence: TGTGCCAGCACCCTTCCGACAGATACGCAGTATTTT. Its translation is CASTLPTDTQYF. This chain links TRBV6-1 with TRBJ2-3, with D uncertain. Deletions cut 7 bases from V and 3 bases from J, with 8 bases between. Germline V gene lookup returns CDR1 MNHNS and CDR2 SASEGT. The CDR3 is 12 amino acids.

Concerning this clonotype itself: With a much larger clone just one base away, this may be a read error. This chain joins TRBV29-1 and TRBJ2-1, with a possible D match to TRBD1 (6 bases). The CDR3 contains 13 residues. Per germline, CDR1 SQVTM and CDR2 ANQGSEA. CDR3 nucleotides: TGCAGCGTTGAAGCCTCCAGGGACAATGAGCAGTCCTTC. This encodes CSVEASRDNEQSF.

This clonotype has a count of ten or more. The chain recombines TRBV20-1 with TRBJ2-1, with D possibly called TRBD1 or TRBD2 (5 bases each). Germline CDR1 reads DFQATT; CDR2 reads SNEGSKA (reference sequence). CDR3 length: 13 residues. The V end lost 1 base, the J end lost 8 bases, and 12 bases lay between the germline ends. CDR3 sequence: CSARGPRGHEQFF. Written as DNA, the CDR3 is TGCAGTGCTAGAGGACCAAGGGGACATGAGCAGTTCTTC.

This clonotype came up many times. The DNA of the CDR3 is TGCGCCAGTACTACAGGAGCTAGCACAGATACGCAGTATTTT. It encodes CASTTGASTDTQYF. The chain employs TRBV5-1 and TRBJ2-3, with D possibly TRBD1 on 5 matching bases. The germline CDR1 and CDR2 sequences are SGHRS and YFSETQ. Trimming left V 8 bases short and J 0 bases short, with 13 bases between. This CDR3 comprises 14 residues. Drawing the rest from reference TRBV5-1 and TRBJ2-3, the complete variable domain is KAGVTQTPRYLIKTRGQQVTLSCSPISGHRSVSWYQQTPGQGLQFLFEYFSETQRNKGNFPGRFSGRQFSNSRSEMNVSTLELGDSALYLCASTTGASTDTQYFGPGTRLTVL.

The table lists this clonotype with many counts. V usage is TRBV14 and J usage is TRBJ2-2, with D maybe TRBD2 (6 bases). Trimming left V 1 base short and J 6 bases short, with 15 bases between. This CDR3 comprises 16 residues. The germline V gene encodes CDR1 SGHDN and CDR2 FVKESK. DNA of the CDR3: TGTGCCAGCAGCCAAGTGGGACTTCGTAGTTCCGGGGAGCTGTTTTTT. Translating gives CASSQVGLRSSGELFF.

Many counts were recorded for this clonotype. The rearrangement links TRBV11-2 to TRBJ2-2; D gene ambiguous. V lost 1 base, J lost 4 bases, and 7 bases lay in between. The germline CDR1 and CDR2 sequences are SGHAT and FQNNGV. The length of the CDR3 is 14 residues. CDR3 nucleotide sequence: TGTGCCAGCAGCTTAGTATCCAGCACCGGGGAGCTGTTTTTT. Amino acids: CASSLVSSTGELFF.

V is TRBV4-1 and J is TRBJ2-7; 12 bases match TRBD2. J gave up 1 base and V 6 bases, and 4 bases lay outside the gene matches. The germline CDR1 and CDR2 sequences are MGHRA and YSYEKL. The CDR3 sequence is 15 residues long. CDR3 loop: CASRLTSGRSYEQYF. In DNA, the CDR3 is TGCGCCAGCAGATTGACTAGCGGGAGATCCTACGAGCAGTACTTC.

This clonotype was detected many times. For the CDR3, the DNA is TGTGCCAGCAGTTCCGGACCGAACACTGAAGCTTTCTTT. Translation: CASSSGPNTEAFF. The V call is TRBV6-5, the J call TRBJ1-1; D remains ambiguous. From germline, CDR1 is MNHEY and CDR2 SVGAGI. CDR3 length: 13 amino acids. V dropped 4 bases and J dropped 1 base, with 7 bases sitting between them.

This clonotype has more than one count but fewer than ten. The chain employs TRBV12-3 or TRBV12-4 and TRBJ1-2, with 9 bases lining up with TRBD1. The CDR3 loop spans 16 amino acids. J was trimmed by 8 bases and V by 4 bases; bases with no gene match: 14. The CDR3 DNA reads TGTGCCAGCAGTTCCCCACCACCGGGACAGGGTAACGGCTACACCTTC. Residues: CASSSPPPGQGNGYTF.

In this sample, this clonotype turned up a few times. The genes are TRBV5-1 and TRBJ2-6; no reliable D call. The CDR3 length is 13 residues. The germline CDR1 and CDR2 sequences are SGHRS and YFSETQ. V was clipped by 7 bases and J by 2 bases, with 7 bases between them. DNA of the CDR3: TGCGCCAGCCAGGACCCTGGGGCCAACGTCCTGACTTTC. It yields the protein CASQDPGANVLTF.

This clonotype was seen many times. The chain couples TRBV29-1 to TRBJ2-3, with no clear D. The ends were cut back, 6 bases at V and 5 bases at J, with 0 bases in the middle. Germline V gives CDR1 SQVTM, CDR2 ANQGSEA. The CDR3 consists of 8 residues. In DNA form, the CDR3 reads TGCAGCGTAGATACGCAGTATTTT. It codes for CSVDTQYF.

This clonotype was observed many times. The chain combines TRBV5-1 with TRBJ2-2; D gene uncertain. Trimming stripped 1 base from V and 7 bases from J, with 8 bases between. This CDR3 comprises 13 residues. Germline lookup yields CDR1 SGHRS and CDR2 YFSETQ. The CDR3 spells CASSLSWGGELFF. In nucleotides, the CDR3 is TGCGCCAGCAGCTTGTCATGGGGCGGGGAGCTGTTTTTT.

This clonotype appeared many times. The rearrangement links TRBV10-2 to TRBJ2-3, with 7 bases lining up with TRBD2. V gave up 9 bases and J gave up 3 bases; unmatched junction bases: 12. The CDR3 consists of 15 residues. The germline V gene encodes CDR1 WSHSY and CDR2 SAAADI. The CDR3 coding sequence is TGCGCCAGGACGAGAAGCGGGACGGGGACAGATACGCAGTATTTT. Its translation is CARTRSGTGTDTQYF.

This clonotype has ten or more counts. The V and J genes are TRBV3-1 and TRBJ2-5; D remains unclear. From germline, CDR1 is LGHDT and CDR2 YNNKEL (reference sequence). V lost 2 bases, J lost 6 bases, and 7 bases lay in between. The CDR3 loop spans 12 amino acids. The CDR3 protein is CASSQSSKTQYF. In nucleotides, the CDR3 is TGTGCCAGCAGCCAATCTTCGAAGACCCAGTACTTC.

This clonotype was seen at least ten times. The rearrangement uses TRBV10-2 and TRBJ2-7; 7 nucleotides align to TRBD2. The CDR3 covers 15 residues. Germline values: CDR1 WSHSY, CDR2 SAAADI. V gave up 2 bases and J gave up 1 base; unmatched junction bases: 5. The CDR3 DNA sequence: TGCGCCAGCAGTGAGGGGGCGGGAGCTTCCTACGAGCAGTACTTC. This translates into CASSEGAGASYEQYF.

Ten or more counts support this clonotype. J is TRBJ1-1 and V is TRBV27; no clear D. Trimming took off 5 bases at V and 3 bases at J, with 22 bases between the two ends. The CDR3 totals 17 residues. Germline CDR1 is MNHEY and CDR2 is SMNVEV (reference sequence). In DNA form, the CDR3 reads TGTGCCAGCAGTCCGTTTGGACGGTGGGCCTCGTACACTGAAGCTTTCTTT. Translation gives CASSPFGRWASYTEAFF.

The sample holds many counts of this clonotype. The chain joins TRBV7-2 to TRBJ2-3; 7 bases map to TRBD2. V lost 5 bases and J lost 0; bases outside the gene matches: 5. This CDR3 contains 15 residues. Germline CDR1 SGHTA, CDR2 FQGNSA. The CDR3 DNA follows: TGTGCCAGCAGCGTCCTAGCGGATAGCACAGATACGCAGTATTTT. This gives the protein CASSVLADSTDTQYF.

The genes are TRBV29-1 and TRBJ2-7; 8 bases align to TRBD1. This CDR3 region has 15 residues. Per germline, CDR1 SQVTM and CDR2 ANQGSEA. Trimming at V came to 8 bases and at J to 4 bases, leaving 16 bases not matched to a gene. The CDR3 loop is CSTRTGFPGEYEQYF. CDR3 in DNA: TGCAGCACTCGGACAGGGTTCCCGGGGGAGTACGAGCAGTACTTC.

This clonotype occurred many times. CDR3 sequence reads: CASRSRGTGGPYEQYF. CDR3 bases: TGTGCCAGCAGGTCTAGGGGGACAGGGGGTCCCTACGAGCAGTACTTC. The rearrangement uses TRBV7-2 and TRBJ2-7, with TRBD1 identical over 11 bases. The CDR3 runs 16 residues. V lost 6 bases and J lost 2; bases outside the gene matches: 9. Germline-derived CDR1 and CDR2 are SGHTA and FQGNSA.

At least ten counts were recorded for this clonotype. This sequence joins TRBV12-3 or TRBV12-4 and TRBJ2-2; TRBD2 is a possible D gene (6 bases). Trimming took off 6 bases at V and 1 base at J, with 15 bases between the two ends. This CDR3 is built from 16 residues. CDR3 in DNA: TGTGCCAGCAGGCCCCTCTCGCGGGAGAACACCGGGGAGCTGTTTTTT. It codes for CASRPLSRENTGELFF.